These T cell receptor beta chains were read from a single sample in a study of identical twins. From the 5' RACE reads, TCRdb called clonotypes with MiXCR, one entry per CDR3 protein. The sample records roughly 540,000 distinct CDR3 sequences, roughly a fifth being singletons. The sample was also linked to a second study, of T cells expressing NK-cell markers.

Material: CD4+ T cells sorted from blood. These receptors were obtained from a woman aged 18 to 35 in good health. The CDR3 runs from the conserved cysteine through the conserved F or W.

CDR3 protein: CSARSSSGYTF; V gene: TRBV20-1; CDR3 length: 11
CDR3 protein: CASSSTSGNGEQFF; V gene: TRBV7-2; CDR3 length: 14
CDR3 protein: CASTNRANEQYF; V gene: TRBV12-3/TRBV12-4; CDR3 length: 12
CDR3 protein: CASQQAGSYEQYF; V gene: TRBV5-1; CDR3 length: 13
CDR3 protein: CASRKTGVDTEAFF; V gene: TRBV3-1; CDR3 length: 14
CDR3 protein: CASSPPWDTDTQYF; V gene: TRBV18; CDR3 length: 14
CDR3 protein: CSAPNINYGYTF; V gene: TRBV20-1; CDR3 length: 12
CDR3 protein: CSATKGGRAYEQYF; V gene: TRBV20-1; CDR3 length: 14
CDR3 protein: CASSSLGGAYEQYF; V gene: TRBV12-3/TRBV12-4; CDR3 length: 14
CDR3 protein: CASSYSRTGIYTEAFF; V gene: TRBV6-5; CDR3 length: 16
CDR3 protein: CASNNRDGQFF; V gene: TRBV5-8; CDR3 length: 11
CDR3 protein: CASSEGRFYEQYF; V gene: TRBV6-1; CDR3 length: 13
CDR3 protein: CASSYALRVRVNSPLHF; V gene: TRBV6-2/TRBV6-3; CDR3 length: 17
CDR3 protein: CATSDGGQAVNEQFF; V gene: TRBV24-1; CDR3 length: 15
CDR3 protein: CASSVEGQQNTEAFF; V gene: TRBV9; CDR3 length: 15
CDR3 protein: CASSFRPSGRADEQYF; V gene: TRBV12-3/TRBV12-4; CDR3 length: 16
CDR3 protein: CASSEQRKQYF; V gene: TRBV6-5; CDR3 length: 11
CDR3 protein: CASSESGGNYGYTF; V gene: TRBV10-2; CDR3 length: 14
CDR3 protein: CASSLSHEQYF; V gene: TRBV5-6; CDR3 length: 11
CDR3 protein: CSANHRGRAKNIQYF; V gene: TRBV20-1; CDR3 length: 15
CDR3 protein: CSATPLTRQGGIGTQYF; V gene: TRBV20-1; CDR3 length: 17
CDR3 protein: CASSTGTGYGYTF; V gene: TRBV6-1; CDR3 length: 13
CDR3 protein: CSASLAGGRHEQYF; V gene: TRBV20-1; CDR3 length: 14
CDR3 protein: CSAKDPSARSYNEQFF; V gene: TRBV20-1; CDR3 length: 16
CDR3 protein: CASSLLLGTEQWEQFF; V gene: TRBV7-9; CDR3 length: 16
CDR3 protein: CASSPAGRDTQYF; V gene: TRBV6-2/TRBV6-3; CDR3 length: 13
CDR3 protein: CASSPGLAGVSDTQYF; V gene: TRBV18; CDR3 length: 16
CDR3 protein: CASSFTGGRAFYEQYF; V gene: TRBV11-2; CDR3 length: 16
CDR3 protein: CASSLGLRGGKQYF; V gene: TRBV5-5; CDR3 length: 14
CDR3 protein: CASSQGQGPSGNTIYF; V gene: TRBV4-1; CDR3 length: 16
CDR3 protein: CASSIAGLADNEQFF; V gene: TRBV11-3; CDR3 length: 15
CDR3 protein: CASSSPNQGRNEQFF; V gene: TRBV6-2/TRBV6-3; CDR3 length: 15
CDR3 protein: CSARGSSGREDTQYF; V gene: TRBV20-1; CDR3 length: 15
CDR3 protein: CASSYSEHYEQYF; V gene: TRBV6-5; CDR3 length: 13
CDR3 protein: CASSKTMGGLQPQHF; V gene: TRBV21-1; CDR3 length: 15
CDR3 protein: CAIGRLAGKDTQYF; V gene: TRBV10-3; CDR3 length: 14
CDR3 protein: CASSLDMAQYF; V gene: TRBV12-3/TRBV12-4; CDR3 length: 11
CDR3 protein: CASSVGRDEKLFF; V gene: TRBV9; CDR3 length: 13
CDR3 protein: CAIRGGLLLSYEQYF; V gene: TRBV10-3; CDR3 length: 15
CDR3 protein: CASPDVTDTQYF; V gene: TRBV21-1; CDR3 length: 12
CDR3 protein: CSARDSGGPETQYF; V gene: TRBV20-1; CDR3 length: 14
CDR3 protein: CSARQFNEQFF; V gene: TRBV20-1; CDR3 length: 11
CDR3 protein: CASSDQGGTDTQYF; V gene: TRBV2; CDR3 length: 14
CDR3 protein: CSNRGYNEKLFF; V gene: TRBV20-1; CDR3 length: 12
CDR3 protein: CASSESTGQRGKTEAFF; V gene: TRBV9; CDR3 length: 17
CDR3 protein: CSAPLAGSTDTQYF; V gene: TRBV20-1; CDR3 length: 14
CDR3 protein: CASSAGPGQRYGYTF; V gene: TRBV9; CDR3 length: 15
CDR3 protein: CASSQEAGTSGYYEQYF; V gene: TRBV4-3; CDR3 length: 17